This T cell receptor beta chain comes out of a study of human T cells and chemical hapten exposure. This clonotype was recorded at least ten times. Time point in this sample: pre-sensitization, week 0. Regarding treatment: therapeutic diphenylcyclopropenone sensitization with weekly scalp DPC. This CDR3 spans 13 amino acids. In germline, CDR1 is KGHSH, CDR2 LQKENI. With 3 bases removed from V and 7 bases from J, the gap between germline ends came to 12 bases. One entry per CDR3 protein results from TCRdb running MiXCR on the RACE reads. Of about 59,000 distinct CDR3 sequences listed, over 9% are singletons.

The receptor was derived from a woman in her thirties or forties with alopecia areata. Some clones in this sample may be carry-over from other donors' samples. The chain joins TRBV18 to TRBJ1-2, with D unresolved. Material: whole blood, obtained in connection with sensitization to the hapten diphenylcyclopropenone (DPC). DNA of the CDR3: TGTGCCAGCTCACCCGGACTTGAGCTTGGCTACACCTTC. Translating it yields CASSPGLELGYTF.